The next 14 T cell receptor beta chains were all read from a single sample in a study of blood T cell repertoires in COVID-19. The method was immunoSEQ multiplex PCR; TCRdb's version includes in-frame clones alone and lacks a portion of them. The data hold roughly 290,000 clones, with around 87% observed a single time. Sequencing was done on a sample of peripheral blood. These receptors came from a woman in her thirties who had recovered from COVID-19.

Only a few counts were recorded for this clone. The V and J genes are TRBV2 and TRBJ1-4; D may be TRBD1 (6 bases). This CDR3 is built from 15 residues. In germline, CDR1 is SNHLY, CDR2 FYNNEI. V was cut by 0 bases and J by 7 bases, with 12 bases left in between. The CDR3 region has the DNA TGTGCCAGCAGTGAAGCTGGGGGGGCGAGTGAAAAACTGTTTTTT. Protein product: CASSEAGGASEKLFF.

This clone showed up just once. The chain uses TRBV18 and TRBJ1-4; D might be TRBD1 (6 bases). This CDR3 has 16 residues. Germline-derived CDR1 and CDR2 are KGHSH and LQKENI. Trimming removed 6 bases from V and 0 bases from J, with 14 bases in between. CDR3 region: CASSQTRQATNEKLFF. The CDR3 DNA is TGTGCCAGCTCGCAAACGAGACAGGCAACTAATGAAAAACTGTTTTTT.

The gene calls are TRBV27 and TRBJ2-2; D unclear. This CDR3 is built from 15 residues. Trimming removed 3 bases from V and 5 bases from J, with 13 bases in between. CDR1 is MNHEY and CDR2 is SMNVEV in the germline V gene (reference sequence). The CDR3 protein is CASSFQMRQTGELFF. CDR3 bases: TGTGCCAGCAGTTTCCAAATGAGGCAGACCGGGGAGCTGTTTTTT.

This chain joins TRBV24-1 and TRBJ2-1, with 10 bases identical to TRBD2. The CDR3 has 14 residues. V lost 4 bases and J lost 10; bases outside the gene matches: 6. Germline lookup yields CDR1 KGHDR and CDR2 SFDVKD. The CDR3 loop reads CATSDPWTSGEQFF. In nucleotides, the CDR3 is TGTGCCACCAGTGACCCCTGGACTAGCGGAGAGCAGTTCTTC.

This clone was seen a single time. The rearrangement joins TRBV3-1 (or the pseudogene TRBV3-2) to TRBJ2-1; TRBD2 is a possible D gene (5 bases). CDR1 is LGHDT and CDR2 is YNNKEL in the germline V gene (reference sequence). Trimming shortened V by 4 bases and J by 9 bases, and 13 bases separated the two germline ends. CDR3 length: 13 amino acids. CDR3 bases: TGTGCCAGCAGCCCACCTGAGGAGGTTGAGCAGTTCTTC. Translating gives CASSPPEEVEQFF.

This chain connects TRBV11-2 to TRBJ1-1; D is uncertain. Trimming took off 3 bases at V and 9 bases at J, with 8 bases between the two ends. The CDR3 length is 11 residues. Germline CDR1 SGHAT, CDR2 FQNNGV. This CDR3 is CASSFGPKAFF. The CDR3 nucleotides are TGTGCCAGCAGCTTTGGCCCCAAAGCTTTCTTT.

In its sample, this clone was seen a few times. The J gene is TRBJ1-1, the V gene TRBV2; tentative D call: TRBD1 (5 bases). V was pared by 8 bases and J by 6 bases, with 19 bases between. This CDR3 comprises 14 residues. CDR1 is SNHLY and CDR2 is FYNNEI in the germline V gene. CDR3 protein: CASVSGSGGAEAFF. CDR3 in DNA: TGTGCCAGCGTCTCGGGGAGTGGAGGGGCTGAAGCTTTCTTT.

This chain links TRBV10-3 with TRBJ1-2, with a tentative D call TRBD1 (5 bases). This CDR3 comprises 12 residues. CDR1 is ENHRY and CDR2 is SYGVKD in the germline V gene. The V gene lost 8 bases and the J gene lost 5 bases, with 12 bases spanning the gap. CDR3 sequence (DNA): TGTGCCATCCGGGGGGATGAGTATGGCTACACCTTC. It codes for CAIRGDEYGYTF.

In this sample, this clone turned up once. The chain couples TRBV4-2 to TRBJ2-7; 7 bases match TRBD2. Per the germline V gene, CDR1 is LGHNA and CDR2 is YNFKEQ. V gave up 1 base and J gave up 4 bases; unmatched junction bases: 13. The CDR3 consists of 17 residues. CDR3 nucleotides: TGTGCCAGCAGCCAAGTTTCCGCGGGACTACGTAGTTACGAGCAGTACTTC. Protein: CASSQVSAGLRSYEQYF.

This chain uses TRBV15 with TRBJ2-2, with D tentatively TRBD1 (7 bases). Germline V gene sequence: CDR1 LNHNV, CDR2 YYDKDF (reference sequence). There are 15 residues in the CDR3. V shed 3 bases and J shed 7 bases, with 15 bases lying between them. The chain's CDR3 is CATSRGDREDGELFF. In DNA, the CDR3 is TGTGCCACCAGCAGGGGAGACAGGGAGGACGGGGAGCTGTTTTTT.

The gene calls are TRBV30 and TRBJ1-1, with D perhaps matching TRBD1 (5 bases). V was clipped by 8 bases and J by 6 bases, with 16 bases between them. The germline CDR1 and CDR2 sequences are GTSNPN and SVGIG (reference sequence). The CDR3 totals 12 residues. The CDR3, as DNA: TGTGCCGGGGCCGAGGGTAGGGCTGAAGCTTTCTTT. Its translation is CAGAEGRAEAFF.

The rearrangement joins TRBV7-2 to TRBJ1-2, with a tentative D call TRBD1 (5 bases). In germline, CDR1 is SGHTA, CDR2 FQGNSA. The CDR3 is 18 amino acids. Deletions cut 3 bases from V and 5 bases from J, with 25 bases between. The CDR3 sequence is CASSFPRTKGEDRYGYTF. The CDR3 DNA reads TGTGCCAGCAGCTTCCCAAGGACGAAAGGGGAGGACCGGTATGGCTACACCTTC.

The gene calls are TRBV9 and TRBJ2-2, with 15 bases aligning to TRBD2. The CDR3 has 16 amino acids. V gave up 4 bases and J gave up 8 bases; unmatched junction bases: 6. Germline CDR1 reads SGDLS; CDR2 reads YYNGEE. CDR3 amino acids: CASSPRTSGRVGELFF. The CDR3 bases are TGTGCCAGCAGCCCCCGGACTAGCGGGAGGGTTGGGGAGCTGTTTTTT.

This chain connects TRBV7-2 to TRBJ2-2; 7 bases align to TRBD2. Germline V gives CDR1 SGHTA, CDR2 FQGNSA. This CDR3 is built from 15 residues. With V trimmed by 4 bases and J by 6 bases, 8 bases remained unmatched. This CDR3 reads CASSSKGTTSGELFF. The DNA of the CDR3 is TGTGCCAGCAGCTCGAAGGGGACTACCTCCGGGGAGCTGTTTTTT.